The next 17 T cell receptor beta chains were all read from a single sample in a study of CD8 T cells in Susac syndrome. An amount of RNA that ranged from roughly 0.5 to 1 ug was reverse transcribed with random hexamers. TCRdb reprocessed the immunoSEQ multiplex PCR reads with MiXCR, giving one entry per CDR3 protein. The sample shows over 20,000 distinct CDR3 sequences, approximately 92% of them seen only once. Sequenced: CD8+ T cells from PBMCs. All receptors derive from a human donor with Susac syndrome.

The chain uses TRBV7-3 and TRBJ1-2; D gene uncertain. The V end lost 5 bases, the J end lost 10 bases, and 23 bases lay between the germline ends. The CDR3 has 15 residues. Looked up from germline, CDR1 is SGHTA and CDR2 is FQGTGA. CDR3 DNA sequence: TGTGCCAGCAGCCCACTAGGAAGTCTTGGAGAATACTACACCTTC. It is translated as CASSPLGSLGEYYTF. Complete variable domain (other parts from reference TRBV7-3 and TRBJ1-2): GAGVSQTPSNKVTEKGKYVELRCDPISGHTALYWYRQSLGQGPEFLIYFQGTGAADDSGLPNDRFFAVRPEGSVSTLKIQRTERGDSAVYLCASSPLGSLGEYYTFGSGTRLTVV.

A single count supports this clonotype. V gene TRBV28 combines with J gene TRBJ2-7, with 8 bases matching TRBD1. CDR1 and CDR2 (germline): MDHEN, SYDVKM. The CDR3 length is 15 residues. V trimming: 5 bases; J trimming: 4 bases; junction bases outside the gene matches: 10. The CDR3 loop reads CASSTDRGVEYEQYF. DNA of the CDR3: TGTGCCAGCAGTACAGACAGGGGCGTAGAGTACGAGCAGTACTTC. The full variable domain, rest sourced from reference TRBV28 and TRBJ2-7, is DVKVTQSSRYLVKRTGEKVFLECVQDMDHENMFWYRQDPGLGLRLIYFSYDVKMKEKGDIPEGYSVSREKKERFSLILESASTNQTSMYLCASSTDRGVEYEQYFGPGTRLTVT.

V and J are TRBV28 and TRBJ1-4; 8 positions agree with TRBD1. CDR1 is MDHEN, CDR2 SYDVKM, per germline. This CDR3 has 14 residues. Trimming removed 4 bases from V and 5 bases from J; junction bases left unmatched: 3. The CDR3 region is CASSWDRRNEKLFF. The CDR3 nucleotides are TGTGCCAGCAGTTGGGACAGGCGAAATGAAAAACTGTTTTTT.

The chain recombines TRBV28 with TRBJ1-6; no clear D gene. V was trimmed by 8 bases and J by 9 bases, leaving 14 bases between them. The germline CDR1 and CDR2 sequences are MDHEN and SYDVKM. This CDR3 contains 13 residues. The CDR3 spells CASQEFGGSPLHF. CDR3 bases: TGTGCCAGCCAGGAGTTTGGTGGTTCACCCCTCCACTTT.

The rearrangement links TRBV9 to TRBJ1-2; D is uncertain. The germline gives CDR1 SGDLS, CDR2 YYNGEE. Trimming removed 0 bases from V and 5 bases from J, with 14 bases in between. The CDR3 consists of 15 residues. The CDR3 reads CASSVAPRKGYGYTF. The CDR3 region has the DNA TGTGCCAGCAGCGTAGCTCCCCGAAAAGGATATGGCTACACCTTC.

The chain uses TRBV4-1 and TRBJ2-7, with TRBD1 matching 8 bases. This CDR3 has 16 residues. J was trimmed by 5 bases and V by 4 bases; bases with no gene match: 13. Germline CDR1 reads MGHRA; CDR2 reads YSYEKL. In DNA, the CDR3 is TGCGCCAGCAGCCCCATCCCCCAGGGGGCGGAGAACGAGCAGTACTTC. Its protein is CASSPIPQGAENEQYF.

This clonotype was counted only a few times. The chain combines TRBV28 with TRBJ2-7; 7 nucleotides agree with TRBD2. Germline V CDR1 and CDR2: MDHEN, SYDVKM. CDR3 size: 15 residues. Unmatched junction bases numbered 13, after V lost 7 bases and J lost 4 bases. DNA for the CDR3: TGTGCCAGCATCAGCGGGATCTCCCTAGCTTACGAGCAGTACTTC. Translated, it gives CASISGISLAYEQYF.

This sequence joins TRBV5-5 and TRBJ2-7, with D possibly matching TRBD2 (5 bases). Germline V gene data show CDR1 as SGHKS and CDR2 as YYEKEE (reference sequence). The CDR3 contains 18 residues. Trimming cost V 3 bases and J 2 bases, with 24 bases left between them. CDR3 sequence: CASSWGESFSVETYEQYF. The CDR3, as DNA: TGTGCCAGCAGCTGGGGTGAATCCTTTAGCGTTGAGACCTACGAGCAGTACTTC.

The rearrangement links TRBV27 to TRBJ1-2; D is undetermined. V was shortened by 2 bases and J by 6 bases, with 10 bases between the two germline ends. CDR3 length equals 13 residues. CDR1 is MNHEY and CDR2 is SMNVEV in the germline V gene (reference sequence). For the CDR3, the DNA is TGTGCCAGCAGTTTACACCCCATAGATGGCTACACCTTC. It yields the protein CASSLHPIDGYTF.

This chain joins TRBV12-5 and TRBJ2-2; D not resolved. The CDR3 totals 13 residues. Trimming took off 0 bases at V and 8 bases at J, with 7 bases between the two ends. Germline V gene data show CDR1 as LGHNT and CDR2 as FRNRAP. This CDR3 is CASGLVQGGELFF. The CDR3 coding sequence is TGTGCTAGTGGTTTGGTCCAAGGGGGGGAGCTGTTTTTT. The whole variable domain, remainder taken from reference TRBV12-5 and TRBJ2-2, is DARVTQTPRHKVTEMGQEVTMRCQPILGHNTVFWYRQTMMQGLELLAYFRNRAPLDDSGMPKDRFSAEMPDATLATLKIQPSEPRDSAVYFCASGLVQGGELFFGEGSRLTVL.

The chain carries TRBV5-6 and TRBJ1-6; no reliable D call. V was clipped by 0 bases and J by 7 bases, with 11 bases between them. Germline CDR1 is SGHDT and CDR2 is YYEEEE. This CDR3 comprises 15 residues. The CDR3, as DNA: TGTGCCAGCAGCTTGGGGCGGACCGCGAATTCACCCCTCCACTTT. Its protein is CASSLGRTANSPLHF.

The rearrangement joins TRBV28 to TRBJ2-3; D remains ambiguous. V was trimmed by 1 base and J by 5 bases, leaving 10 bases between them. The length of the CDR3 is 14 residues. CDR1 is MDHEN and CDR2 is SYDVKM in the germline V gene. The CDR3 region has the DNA TGTGCCAGCAGTTTATCAAATCAAAGAGATACGCAGTATTTT. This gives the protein CASSLSNQRDTQYF. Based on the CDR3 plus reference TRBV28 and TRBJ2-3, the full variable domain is DVKVTQSSRYLVKRTGEKVFLECVQDMDHENMFWYRQDPGLGLRLIYFSYDVKMKEKGDIPEGYSVSREKKERFSLILESASTNQTSMYLCASSLSNQRDTQYFGPGTRLTVL.

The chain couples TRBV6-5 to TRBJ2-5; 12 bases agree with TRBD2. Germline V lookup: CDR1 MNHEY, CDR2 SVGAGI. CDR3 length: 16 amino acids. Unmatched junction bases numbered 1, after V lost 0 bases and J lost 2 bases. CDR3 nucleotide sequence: TGTGCCAGCAGTTACTCCGGGACTAGCGGGCAAGAGACCCAGTACTTC. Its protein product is CASSYSGTSGQETQYF.

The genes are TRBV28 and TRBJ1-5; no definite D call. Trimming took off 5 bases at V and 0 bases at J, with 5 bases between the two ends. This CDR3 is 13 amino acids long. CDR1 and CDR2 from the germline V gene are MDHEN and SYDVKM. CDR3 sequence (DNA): TGTGCCAGCAGTCATAATAGCAATCAGCCCCAGCATTTT. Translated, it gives CASSHNSNQPQHF.

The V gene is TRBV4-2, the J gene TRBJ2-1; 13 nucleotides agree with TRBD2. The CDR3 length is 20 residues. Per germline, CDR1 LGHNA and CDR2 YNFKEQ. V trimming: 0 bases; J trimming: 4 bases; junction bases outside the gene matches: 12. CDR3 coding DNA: TGTGCCAGCAGCCAAGAAGGACTAGCGGGGGCCCTTTATGAGTACAATGAGCAGTTCTTC. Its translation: CASSQEGLAGALYEYNEQFF.

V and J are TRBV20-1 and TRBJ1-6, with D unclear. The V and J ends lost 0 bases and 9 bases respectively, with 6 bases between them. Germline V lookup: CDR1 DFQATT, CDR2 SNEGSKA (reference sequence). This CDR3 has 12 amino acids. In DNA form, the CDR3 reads TGCAGTGCTAGAGAGTTGGGTTCACCCCTCCACTTT. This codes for CSARELGSPLHF.

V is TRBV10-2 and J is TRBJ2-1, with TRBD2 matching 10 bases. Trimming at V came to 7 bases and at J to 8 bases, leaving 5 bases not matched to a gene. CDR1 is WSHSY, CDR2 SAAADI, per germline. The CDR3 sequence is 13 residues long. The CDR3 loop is CASTGTSVYEQFF. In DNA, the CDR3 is TGCGCCAGCACCGGGACTAGCGTATATGAGCAGTTCTTC.